This T cell receptor (beta chain) came from a study of glioma-infiltrating T cells after dendritic cell vaccination. Only one count was recorded for this clone. Its specificity is unknown. Time point indicated: after dendritic cell vaccination, including at tumor progression/relapse. CDR3 size: 15 residues. The germline gives CDR1 SGHRS, CDR2 YFSETQ. V trimming: 3 bases; J trimming: 3 bases; junction bases outside the gene matches: 4. General study points: Longer survival after dendritic cell vaccination followed higher pretreatment TIL content.

Assay: immunoSEQ multiplex PCR; the TCRdb copy retains only in-frame clones and omits some. The data contain 100,000 or so clones, about 85% of them singletons. This rearrangement joins TRBV5-1 to TRBJ2-2; 8 nucleotides match TRBD1. Sequencing used blood, obtained after dendritic cell vaccination. This clonotype was sampled from a human donor with glioblastoma. CDR3 nucleotides: TGCGCCAGCAGCTCCGGACAGGGTTACACCGGGGAGCTGTTTTTT. It codes for CASSSGQGYTGELFF.